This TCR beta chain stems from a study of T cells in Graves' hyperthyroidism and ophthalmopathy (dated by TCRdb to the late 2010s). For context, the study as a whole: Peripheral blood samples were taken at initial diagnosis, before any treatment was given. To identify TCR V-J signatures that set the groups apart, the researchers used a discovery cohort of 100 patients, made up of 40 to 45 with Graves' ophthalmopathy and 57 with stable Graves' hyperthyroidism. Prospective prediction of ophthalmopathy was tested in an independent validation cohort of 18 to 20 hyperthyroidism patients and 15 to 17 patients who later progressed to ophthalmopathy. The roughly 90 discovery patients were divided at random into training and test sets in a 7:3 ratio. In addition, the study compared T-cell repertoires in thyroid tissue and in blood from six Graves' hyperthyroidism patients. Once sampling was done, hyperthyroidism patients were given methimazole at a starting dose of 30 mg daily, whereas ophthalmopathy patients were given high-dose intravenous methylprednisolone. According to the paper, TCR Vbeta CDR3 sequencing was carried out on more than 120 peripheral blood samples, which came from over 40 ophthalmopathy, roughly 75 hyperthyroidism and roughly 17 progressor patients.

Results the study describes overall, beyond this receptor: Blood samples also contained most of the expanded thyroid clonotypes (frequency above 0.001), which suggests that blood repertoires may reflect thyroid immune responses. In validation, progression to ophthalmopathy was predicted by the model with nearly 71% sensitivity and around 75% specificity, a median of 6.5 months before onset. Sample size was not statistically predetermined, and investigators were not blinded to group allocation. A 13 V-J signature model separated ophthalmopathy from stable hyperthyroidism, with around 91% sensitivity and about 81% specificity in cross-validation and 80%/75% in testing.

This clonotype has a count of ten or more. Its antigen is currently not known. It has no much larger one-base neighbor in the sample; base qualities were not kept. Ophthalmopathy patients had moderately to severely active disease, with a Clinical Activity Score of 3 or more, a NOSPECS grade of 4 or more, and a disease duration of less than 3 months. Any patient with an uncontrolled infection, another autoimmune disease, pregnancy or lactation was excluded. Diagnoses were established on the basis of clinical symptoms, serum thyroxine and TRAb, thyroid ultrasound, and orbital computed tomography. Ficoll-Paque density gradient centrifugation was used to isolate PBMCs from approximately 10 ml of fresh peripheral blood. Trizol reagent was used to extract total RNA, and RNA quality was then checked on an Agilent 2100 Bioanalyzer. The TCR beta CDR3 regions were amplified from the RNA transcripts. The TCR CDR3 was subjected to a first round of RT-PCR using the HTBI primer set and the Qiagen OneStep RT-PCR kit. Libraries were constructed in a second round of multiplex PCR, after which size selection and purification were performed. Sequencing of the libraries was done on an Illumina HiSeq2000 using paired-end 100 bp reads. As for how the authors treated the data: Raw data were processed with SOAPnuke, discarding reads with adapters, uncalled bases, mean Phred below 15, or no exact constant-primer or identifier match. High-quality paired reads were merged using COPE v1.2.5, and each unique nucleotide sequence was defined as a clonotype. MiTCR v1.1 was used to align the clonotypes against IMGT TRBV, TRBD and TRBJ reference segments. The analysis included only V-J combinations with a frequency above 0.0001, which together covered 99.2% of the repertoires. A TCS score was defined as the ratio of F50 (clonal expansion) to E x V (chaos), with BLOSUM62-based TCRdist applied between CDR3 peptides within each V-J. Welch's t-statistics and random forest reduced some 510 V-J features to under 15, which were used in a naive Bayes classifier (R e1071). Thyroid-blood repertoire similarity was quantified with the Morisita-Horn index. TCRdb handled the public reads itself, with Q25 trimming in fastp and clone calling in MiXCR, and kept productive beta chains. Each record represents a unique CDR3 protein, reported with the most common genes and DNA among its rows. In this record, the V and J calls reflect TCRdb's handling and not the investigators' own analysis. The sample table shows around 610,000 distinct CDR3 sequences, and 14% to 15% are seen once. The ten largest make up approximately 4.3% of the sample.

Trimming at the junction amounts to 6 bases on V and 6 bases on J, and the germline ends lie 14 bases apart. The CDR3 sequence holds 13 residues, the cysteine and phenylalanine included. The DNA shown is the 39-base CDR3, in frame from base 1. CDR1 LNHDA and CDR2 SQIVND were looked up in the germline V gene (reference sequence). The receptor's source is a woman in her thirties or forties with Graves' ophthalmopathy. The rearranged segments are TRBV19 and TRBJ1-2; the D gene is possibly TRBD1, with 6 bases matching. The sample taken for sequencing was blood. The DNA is TGTGCCAGTAGGACAGGTTGGGGGAATGGCTACACCTTC. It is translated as CASRTGWGNGYTF. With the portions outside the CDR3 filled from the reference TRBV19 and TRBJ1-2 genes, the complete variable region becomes DGGITQSPKYLFRKEGQNVTLSCEQNLNHDAMYWYRQDPGQGLRLIYYSQIVNDFQKGDIAEGYSVSREKKESFPLTVTSAQKNPTAFYLCASRTGWGNGYTFGSGTRLTVV.